The 31 T cell receptor beta chains reported below all come from one sample, sequenced in a study of T-cell reconstitution after alpha-beta-depleted transplantation in children. For TCRbeta, the library was prepared with unique molecular identifiers. TCRdb reanalysed the PCR reads using MiXCR and keeps one entry per CDR3 protein. The sample yields approximately 980,000 distinct CDR3 sequences, roughly 31% seen once. The sample consisted of PBMCs, mostly from graft donor cells, taken 360 days after TCRalphabeta/CD19-depleted stem cell transplant. The receptors stem from a boy under two years old who had a stem cell transplant for SCID, so the T cells may come from the graft donor.

This rearrangement joins TRBV12-3 or TRBV12-4 to TRBJ1-4; D might be TRBD1 (5 bases). Trimming left V 7 bases short and J 5 bases short, with 14 bases between. This CDR3 has 14 amino acids. The CDR3 DNA sequence: TGTGCCAGCAACCCCGGGACCTTCAATGAAAAACTGTTTTTT. Protein product: CASNPGTFNEKLFF.

V and J are TRBV5-1 and TRBJ2-7; D is undetermined. The length of the CDR3 is 15 residues. V was pared by 0 bases and J by 2 bases, with 12 bases between. From germline, CDR1 is SGHRS and CDR2 YFSETQ. The CDR3: CASSLERVGTYEQYF. Here the CDR3 DNA reads TGCGCCAGCAGCTTGGAGAGAGTAGGAACCTACGAGCAGTACTTC.

The chain combines TRBV28 with TRBJ1-5, with D hard to call. V shed 2 bases and J shed 7 bases, with 15 bases lying between them. There are 15 residues in the CDR3. Germline CDR1 and CDR2: MDHEN and SYDVKM. DNA of the CDR3: TGTGCCAGCAGTTTAAATGGAGGGCCTCGGCAGCCCCAGCATTTT. As protein: CASSLNGGPRQPQHF.

The chain combines TRBV7-9 with TRBJ1-4; D perhaps matches TRBD1 (5 bases). Trimming removed 3 bases at V and 5 bases at J, with 13 bases between. Per germline, CDR1 SEHNR and CDR2 FQNEAQ (reference sequence). There are 15 residues in the CDR3. Here the CDR3 DNA reads TGTGCCAGCAGCTTTGGGGGTACCAGGAATGAAAAACTGTTTTTT. Protein product: CASSFGGTRNEKLFF.

There are a few counts of this clonotype. The chain employs TRBV4-2 and TRBJ1-5; D ambiguous. V dropped 5 bases and J dropped 5 bases, with 10 bases sitting between them. Germline CDR1 and CDR2: LGHNA and YNFKEQ. The CDR3 is 13 amino acids. In nucleotides, the CDR3 is TGTGCCAGCAGCGGAGACTCCTATCAGCCCCAGCATTTT. It yields the protein CASSGDSYQPQHF.

The J gene is TRBJ2-5, the V gene TRBV4-1; 10 bases fit TRBD2. Germline CDR1 is MGHRA and CDR2 is YSYEKL. J gave up 2 bases and V 0 bases, and 9 bases lay outside the gene matches. This CDR3 comprises 18 residues. This chain's CDR3 is CASSQEGGLAGAQETQYF. Here the CDR3 DNA reads TGCGCCAGCAGCCAAGAAGGAGGGCTAGCGGGGGCTCAAGAGACCCAGTACTTC.

The chain carries TRBV18 and TRBJ2-5; 8 bases match TRBD1. CDR3 length: 18 residues. V lost 3 bases and J lost 4; bases outside the gene matches: 16. Germline V gene data show CDR1 as KGHSH and CDR2 as LQKENI. CDR3 sequence reads: CASSPPFAQGAVTETQYF. In nucleotides, the CDR3 is TGTGCCAGCTCACCGCCTTTCGCCCAGGGGGCGGTCACAGAGACCCAGTACTTC.

CDR3 amino acids: CASSRPGTQQETQYF. For the CDR3, the DNA is TGCGCCAGCAGCCGCCCCGGGACACAGCAAGAGACCCAGTACTTC. This chain uses TRBV5-1 with TRBJ2-5; D may be TRBD1 (6 bases). The ends were cut back, 4 bases at V and 2 bases at J, with 15 bases in the middle. In germline, CDR1 is SGHRS, CDR2 YFSETQ. There are 15 residues in the CDR3. The full variable domain, its missing parts supplied by reference TRBV5-1 and TRBJ2-5, is KAGVTQTPRYLIKTRGQQVTLSCSPISGHRSVSWYQQTPGQGLQFLFEYFSETQRNKGNFPGRFSGRQFSNSRSEMNVSTLELGDSALYLCASSRPGTQQETQYFGPGTRLLVL.

The rearrangement uses TRBV12-3 or TRBV12-4 and TRBJ2-1; 7 bases are a match to TRBD1. CDR3 length: 13 residues. The ends lost 6 bases at V and 5 bases at J; junction bases unmatched: 4. Here the CDR3 DNA reads TGTGCCAGCAGAGCTGACAGGGACAATGAGCAGTTCTTC. Translated, it gives CASRADRDNEQFF.

V gene TRBV29-1 combines with J gene TRBJ2-7; D could derive from TRBD1 or TRBD2 (7 bases each). Between the trimmed V and J ends, which lost 7 bases and 6 bases, there was a span of 13 bases. Germline CDR1 and CDR2: SQVTM and ANQGSEA. The CDR3 has 11 residues. This CDR3 is CSARGGAEQYF. The CDR3, as DNA: TGCAGCGCCAGGGGGGGGGCCGAGCAGTACTTC.

This clonotype showed up just once. The chain recombines TRBV12-3 or TRBV12-4 with TRBJ1-5; D possibly corresponds to TRBD1 (6 bases). Between the trimmed V and J ends, which lost 7 bases and 5 bases, there was a span of 18 bases. This CDR3 has 15 amino acids. CDR3 region: CASTYGGGFYQPQHF. CDR3 nucleotide sequence: TGTGCCAGCACGTACGGAGGGGGGTTTTATCAGCCCCAGCATTTT.

The chain's CDR3 is CASSLEGTSGTDTQYF. DNA for the CDR3: TGCGCCAGCAGCCTGGAAGGGACTAGCGGCACAGATACGCAGTATTTT. J is TRBJ2-3 and V is TRBV5-1; 10 bases are shared with TRBD2. Germline V gene data show CDR1 as SGHRS and CDR2 as YFSETQ. The CDR3 runs 16 residues. The V segment lost 4 bases and the J segment 1 base; nucleotides outside the gene matches: 6.

The DNA of the CDR3 is TGCGCCAGCAGCCAAGTTCCAGGGGAATACACAGATACGCAGTATTTT. Translated, it gives CASSQVPGEYTDTQYF. The gene calls are TRBV4-1 and TRBJ2-3, with a tentative D call TRBD1 (6 bases). Trimming took 1 base from V and 2 from J, leaving 13 bases between them. Germline-derived CDR1 and CDR2 are MGHRA and YSYEKL. This CDR3 has 16 amino acids.

CDR3 amino acids: CASSLVGLARETQYF. The CDR3 nucleotides read TGCGCCAGCAGCTTGGTAGGACTAGCTCGGGAGACCCAGTACTTC. This chain links TRBV5-1 with TRBJ2-5; TRBD2 matches at 8 bases. Germline CDR1 and CDR2: SGHRS and YFSETQ. V trimming: 0 bases; J trimming: 5 bases; junction bases outside the gene matches: 6. CDR3 length: 15 residues.

The chain couples TRBV5-1 to TRBJ2-2; no clear D. Germline V gives CDR1 SGHRS, CDR2 YFSETQ. CDR3 length: 13 amino acids. Trimming removed 6 bases at V and 3 bases at J, with 9 bases between. CDR3 bases: TGCGCCAGCACCCTCCGGGACACCGGGGAGCTGTTTTTT. It specifies CASTLRDTGELFF.

In this sample, this clonotype turned up a few times. The rearrangement joins TRBV6-2 or TRBV6-3 to TRBJ1-1; weak D call: TRBD1 (5 bases). Trimming took off 1 base at V and 9 bases at J, with 12 bases between the two ends. In germline, CDR1 is MNHEY, CDR2 SVGEGT. CDR3 length: 13 amino acids. CDR3 sequence (DNA): TGTGCCAGCAGTTACTGGGGGAATCGGCAAGCTTTCTTT. Amino acid sequence: CASSYWGNRQAFF.

The genes are TRBV2 and TRBJ2-5; a weak D match, TRBD1 (6 bases). The germline V gene encodes CDR1 SNHLY and CDR2 FYNNEI. Trimming cost V 4 bases and J 4 bases, with 16 bases left between them. The CDR3 is 15 residues long. The DNA for the CDR3 is TGTGCCAGCAGTGGAGGTGGGGGCCCCGCAGAGACCCAGTACTTC. Residues: CASSGGGGPAETQYF.

The J gene is TRBJ2-3, the V gene TRBV7-9; D gene ambiguous. Germline assignment: CDR1 SEHNR and CDR2 FQNEAQ (reference sequence). CDR3 size: 16 residues. V was pared by 3 bases and J by 5 bases, with 18 bases between. DNA of the CDR3: TGTGCCAGCAGCTTTCGACTCTCGAGGACCCGAGATACGCAGTATTTT. Amino acid sequence: CASSFRLSRTRDTQYF.

The chain carries TRBV12-3 or TRBV12-4 and TRBJ2-1; 13 nucleotides match TRBD2. CDR3 length: 15 amino acids. Losses at the gene ends were 7 bases for V and 7 bases for J; bases not matched to a gene: 7. The CDR3 nucleotides read TGTGCCAGCAAAACCGGGACTAGCGGGACTAATGAGCAGTTCTTC. It encodes CASKTGTSGTNEQFF.

This clonotype was found a few times. J is TRBJ2-7 and V is TRBV2, with D possibly being TRBD1 or TRBD2 (6 bases each). Trimming pared 6 bases from V and 4 bases from J, leaving 28 bases between. The CDR3 spans 18 residues. Germline V gene lookup returns CDR1 SNHLY and CDR2 FYNNEI. For the CDR3, the DNA is TGTGCCAGCAGCCCCCTAACGCCGGGACACACGGGGGAATACGAGCAGTACTTC. Translated: CASSPLTPGHTGEYEQYF.

This clonotype was seen a handful of times. The chain has TRBV6-2 or TRBV6-3 and TRBJ1-1; tentatively, D is TRBD1 (5 bases). The germline V gene encodes CDR1 MNHEY and CDR2 SVGEGT. The CDR3 totals 13 residues. V gave up 6 bases and J gave up 5 bases, with 13 bases separating them. CDR3 region: CASRDQGWTEAFF. CDR3 in DNA: TGTGCCAGCAGGGACCAGGGATGGACTGAAGCTTTCTTT.

This clonotype was recorded at least ten times. V usage is TRBV20-1 and J usage is TRBJ2-3, with a tentative D call TRBD2 (6 bases). The CDR3 loop spans 15 amino acids. V was cut by 0 bases and J by 0 bases, with 10 bases left in between. Germline loops: CDR1 DFQATT, CDR2 SNEGSKA (reference sequence). The CDR3 region has the DNA TGCAGTGCTAGAGATTACCGGGGGAGCACAGATACGCAGTATTTT. This encodes CSARDYRGSTDTQYF.

The table lists this clonotype with a few counts. This chain uses TRBV11-1 with TRBJ2-7; D might be TRBD2 (5 bases). The V gene lost 3 bases and the J gene lost 3 bases, with 15 bases spanning the gap. The CDR3 is 15 residues long. The germline V gene encodes CDR1 SGHAT and CDR2 FQDESV (reference sequence). The CDR3 sequence is CASSFGGGSGYEQYF. In nucleotides, the CDR3 is TGTGCCAGCAGCTTCGGAGGAGGTTCTGGCTACGAGCAGTACTTC. The variable domain in full, with the rest retrieved from reference TRBV11-1 and TRBJ2-7, is EAEVAQSPRYKITEKSQAVAFWCDPISGHATLYWYRQILGQGPELLVQFQDESVVDDSQLPKDRFSAERLKGVDSTLKIQPAELGDSAMYLCASSFGGGSGYEQYFGPGTRLTVT.

Only a few counts were recorded for this clonotype. V and J are TRBV2 and TRBJ2-7, with D uncertain. V lost 8 bases and J 5 bases, leaving 13 bases between the germline ends. Germline CDR1 reads SNHLY; CDR2 reads FYNNEI. The CDR3 consists of 12 residues. Here the CDR3 reads CASLKDGDEQYF. CDR3 nucleotides: TGTGCCAGCCTTAAGGATGGGGACGAGCAGTACTTC.

The table lists this clonotype with a count of one. The V and J genes are TRBV28 and TRBJ1-1; no reliable D call. V was trimmed by 8 bases and J by 5 bases, leaving 15 bases between them. The CDR3 extends over 13 amino acids. Per the germline V gene, CDR1 is MDHEN and CDR2 is SYDVKM. For the CDR3, the DNA is TGTGCCAGCTTCCTGCAGGCGGTGACTGAAGCTTTCTTT. It codes for CASFLQAVTEAFF.

This rearrangement joins TRBV4-1 to TRBJ2-7; 7 bases fit TRBD2. The CDR3 totals 18 residues. With V trimmed by 0 bases and J by 3 bases, 14 bases remained unmatched. CDR1 and CDR2 from the germline V gene are MGHRA and YSYEKL. In nucleotides, the CDR3 is TGCGCCAGCAGCCAAGATAGGGTAGCGGGCCAGATATTCTACGAGCAGTACTTC. Its protein is CASSQDRVAGQIFYEQYF.

The rearrangement joins TRBV6-1 to TRBJ1-1; D remains unclear. Germline values: CDR1 MNHNS, CDR2 SASEGT. V lost 6 bases and J 0 bases, leaving 11 bases between the germline ends. The CDR3 runs to 14 residues. For the CDR3, the DNA is TGTGCCAGCAGCCACCCCACCATGAACACTGAAGCTTTCTTT. Translated: CASSHPTMNTEAFF.

The chain is built from TRBV10-3 and TRBJ2-5, with 9 bases matching TRBD1. After removal of 3 bases from V and 5 bases from J, the junction contained 7 bases not matched to a gene. The CDR3 runs 15 residues. Looked up from germline, CDR1 is ENHRY and CDR2 is SYGVKD. CDR3 amino acids: CAISDPGQGLETQYF. In nucleotides, the CDR3 is TGTGCCATCAGTGACCCGGGACAGGGCTTGGAGACCCAGTACTTC.

The chain combines TRBV6-5 with TRBJ2-3, with TRBD2 as a possible D gene (5 bases). The V end lost 5 bases, the J end lost 1 base, and 19 bases lay between the germline ends. This CDR3 is 17 amino acids long. Germline-derived CDR1 and CDR2 are MNHEY and SVGAGI. The CDR3 is CASSNFSVGVGTDTQYF. The DNA of the CDR3 is TGTGCCAGCAGTAACTTTAGCGTCGGGGTGGGCACAGATACGCAGTATTTT.

This clonotype was recorded a few times. The chain has TRBV4-2 and TRBJ2-1, with TRBD2 as a possible D gene (5 bases). Germline V lookup: CDR1 LGHNA, CDR2 YNFKEQ. Trimming took off 0 bases at V and 7 bases at J, with 19 bases between the two ends. The CDR3 consists of 17 residues. The CDR3 DNA is TGTGCCAGCAGCCAAGATCCCGAACTAGGAATGTCGAATGAGCAGTTCTTC. Protein sequence: CASSQDPELGMSNEQFF.

V and J are TRBV7-9 and TRBJ1-1, with D uncertain. V dropped 1 base and J dropped 4 bases, with 13 bases sitting between them. Germline loops: CDR1 SEHNR, CDR2 FQNEAQ (reference sequence). CDR3 length: 15 amino acids. The CDR3 loop reads CASSLVLTRGTEAFF. In DNA, the CDR3 is TGTGCCAGCAGCTTAGTTTTGACGCGGGGCACTGAAGCTTTCTTT.